Shown below are 27 T cell receptor beta chains from a single sample sequenced in a study of blood T cell repertoires in COVID-19. Profiling relied on immunoSEQ multiplex PCR, and the TCRdb table lists in-frame clones only, not all of them. The sample includes tens of thousands of clones, around 83% of them seen just once. Material: peripheral blood. These receptors were obtained from a human donor in a cohort sampled during active COVID-19.

The chain links TRBV4-1 to TRBJ2-1; 10 positions agree with TRBD2. Germline CDR1 MGHRA, CDR2 YSYEKL. The CDR3 has 18 amino acids. V was pared by 1 base and J by 0 bases, with 6 bases of the junction left unmatched. CDR3 in DNA: TGCGCCAGCAGCCAAGGAGCGGGGGGGCCCAGCTCCTACAATGAGCAGTTCTTC. It translates to CASSQGAGGPSSYNEQFF.

The CDR3 sequence is CASSLSGTGGGYQETQYF. The CDR3 DNA is TGTGCCAGCAGTTTATCCGGGACAGGGGGGGGGTACCAAGAGACCCAGTACTTC. This chain links TRBV27 with TRBJ2-5, with 11 bases identical to TRBD1. The germline V gene encodes CDR1 MNHEY and CDR2 SMNVEV (reference sequence). V shed 0 bases and J 0 bases; nucleotides not matched to a gene: 6. This CDR3 contains 18 residues.

J is TRBJ2-2 and V is TRBV24-1, with 12 bases identical to TRBD2. CDR3 size: 17 residues. The germline gives CDR1 KGHDR, CDR2 SFDVKD. The V gene end was trimmed by 7 bases and the J gene end by 6 bases; junction bases not matched to a gene: 11. For the CDR3, the DNA is TGTGCCACCAGGGGACTAGCGGGCAGCTCTTCGTCCGGGGAGCTGTTTTTT. It codes for CATRGLAGSSSSGELFF.

The chain recombines TRBV29-1 with TRBJ2-5, with 8 bases matching TRBD2. The junction had 3 bases not matched to a gene; V was cut back by 1 base and J by 5 bases. The CDR3 covers 13 residues. Per germline, CDR1 SQVTM and CDR2 ANQGSEA. The CDR3, as DNA: TGCAGCGTTGAAGCGGGGGGGCTGGAGACCCAGTACTTC. It codes for CSVEAGGLETQYF.

V usage is TRBV7-3 and J usage is TRBJ1-2; TRBD1 matches at 8 bases. Germline V gene lookup returns CDR1 SGHTA and CDR2 FQGTGA. Trimming took 5 bases from V and 5 from J; bases not matched to a gene: 7. This CDR3 spans 14 amino acids. Written as DNA, the CDR3 is TGTGCCAGCAGCGCACAGGGGGGAAGATATGGCTACACCTTC. Translating it yields CASSAQGGRYGYTF.

This chain links TRBV27 with TRBJ2-5; 7 bases line up with TRBD2. V lost 8 bases, J lost 7 bases, and 7 bases stayed unmatched. The CDR3 consists of 12 residues. Germline V CDR1 and CDR2: MNHEY, SMNVEV (reference sequence). The DNA for the CDR3 is TGTGCCAGCGGCGGGGGTAGGGGGACCCAGTACTTC. It yields the protein CASGGGRGTQYF.

The rearrangement uses TRBV6-5 and TRBJ2-1; 11 positions match TRBD2. The CDR3 is 14 amino acids. With V trimmed by 6 bases and J by 6 bases, 4 bases remained unmatched. Germline CDR1 reads MNHEY; CDR2 reads SVGAGI. The CDR3 DNA reads as TGTGCCAGCAGAACTAGCGGGAGTGGCAATGAGCAGTTCTTC. It specifies CASRTSGSGNEQFF.

The chain links TRBV20-1 to TRBJ2-5; possible D gene TRBD2, 7 bases. Germline loops: CDR1 DFQATT, CDR2 SNEGSKA (reference sequence). CDR3 length equals 16 residues. Trimming shortened V by 3 bases and J by 3 bases, and 20 bases separated the two germline ends. The DNA of the CDR3 is TGCAGTGCTAGTGTCTCGGGGGGCCAGGGTAAAGAGACCCAGTACTTC. Protein sequence: CSASVSGGQGKETQYF.

This rearrangement joins TRBV28 to TRBJ1-5; possibly TRBD1 for D (6 bases). CDR3 length: 16 amino acids. With 6 bases removed from V and 7 bases from J, the gap between germline ends came to 22 bases. Germline loops: CDR1 MDHEN, CDR2 SYDVKM. The CDR3 region is CASSTGPGTFGQPQHF. CDR3 DNA sequence: TGTGCCAGCAGCACAGGGCCAGGGACCTTCGGGCAGCCCCAGCATTTT.

The rearrangement links TRBV6-1 to TRBJ1-2, with D possibly TRBD1 on 6 matching bases. Per the germline V gene, CDR1 is MNHNS and CDR2 is SASEGT. The CDR3 sequence is 12 residues long. Trimming shortened V by 2 bases and J by 8 bases, and 9 bases separated the two germline ends. The DNA of the CDR3 is TGTGCCAGCAGTGAATCAGGGGTAGGCTACACCTTC. This translates into CASSESGVGYTF.

This clone was found once. The chain uses TRBV19 and TRBJ2-2; TRBD1 matches at 9 bases. V lost 9 bases, J lost 4 bases, and 3 bases stayed unmatched. The CDR3 is made up of 13 amino acids. CDR1 and CDR2 from the germline V gene are LNHDA and SQIVND (reference sequence). The CDR3 sequence is CASTGGGTGELFF. In DNA, the CDR3 is TGTGCCAGCACAGGGGGCGGCACCGGGGAGCTGTTTTTT. The complete variable domain, with remaining parts taken from reference TRBV19 and TRBJ2-2, reads DGGITQSPKYLFRKEGQNVTLSCEQNLNHDAMYWYRQDPGQGLRLIYYSQIVNDFQKGDIAEGYSVSREKKESFPLTVTSAQKNPTAFYLCASTGGGTGELFFGEGSRLTVL.

The CDR3: CASKPGRENQPQHF. CDR3 in DNA: TGTGCCAGTAAACCAGGAAGGGAGAATCAGCCCCAGCATTTT. This chain links TRBV19 with TRBJ1-5; D is uncertain. Trimming shortened V by 7 bases and J by 4 bases, and 14 bases separated the two germline ends. Germline V CDR1 and CDR2: LNHDA, SQIVND (reference sequence). The CDR3 consists of 14 residues.

This sequence joins TRBV14 and TRBJ2-3, with TRBD1 matching 7 bases. Losses at the gene ends were 0 bases for V and 12 bases for J; bases not matched to a gene: 6. This CDR3 is built from 13 residues. CDR1 is SGHDN and CDR2 is FVKESK in the germline V gene. The CDR3 here is CASSQDSRQGQYF. In nucleotides, the CDR3 is TGTGCCAGCAGCCAAGATTCGAGACAGGGTCAGTATTTT.

The gene calls are TRBV6-5 and TRBJ1-4; the D gene is possibly TRBD1 (5 bases). Germline CDR1 reads MNHEY; CDR2 reads SVGAGI. The CDR3 is 14 residues long. V shed 6 bases and J shed 5 bases, with 13 bases lying between them. The CDR3, as DNA: TGTGCCAGCAGGCAGGGTCAACCAAATGAAAAACTGTTTTTT. Translation: CASRQGQPNEKLFF.

The gene calls are TRBV5-1 and TRBJ2-7; 9 nucleotides match TRBD1. The ends lost 5 bases at V and 1 base at J; junction bases unmatched: 7. This CDR3 spans 15 amino acids. Germline CDR1 is SGHRS and CDR2 is YFSETQ. The CDR3 sequence is CASSTTGGTSYEQYF. The CDR3 DNA sequence: TGCGCCAGCAGTACCACAGGGGGCACGTCCTACGAGCAGTACTTC.

The chain carries TRBV6-2 or TRBV6-3 and TRBJ2-7, with D unclear. Germline lookup yields CDR1 MNHEY and CDR2 SVGEGT. The CDR3 loop spans 15 amino acids. Trimming removed 2 bases at V and 3 bases at J, with 14 bases between. The CDR3 coding sequence is TGTGCCAGCAGTTACGCCAGGCCGGATGACTACGAGCAGTACTTC. It encodes CASSYARPDDYEQYF.

This chain connects TRBV2 to TRBJ2-5; TRBD1 is a possible D gene (6 bases). Per the germline V gene, CDR1 is SNHLY and CDR2 is FYNNEI. The V gene lost 6 bases and the J gene lost 5 bases, with 13 bases spanning the gap. This CDR3 has 13 amino acids. CDR3 coding DNA: TGTGCCAGCAGACAGGGTCCTGGGGAGACCCAGTACTTC. It specifies CASRQGPGETQYF.

The chain links TRBV28 to TRBJ2-3; 7 bases align to TRBD1. In germline, CDR1 is MDHEN, CDR2 SYDVKM. V shed 4 bases and J 0 bases; nucleotides not matched to a gene: 4. The CDR3 sequence is 15 residues long. The CDR3 here is CASSSLRGSTDTQYF. Written as DNA, the CDR3 is TGTGCCAGCAGTTCCCTCAGGGGGAGCACAGATACGCAGTATTTT.

This clone appeared a few times. The rearrangement links TRBV7-2 to TRBJ2-2; D perhaps matches TRBD2 (6 bases). Deletions cut 1 base from V and 5 bases from J, with 11 bases between. Germline V gene lookup returns CDR1 SGHTA and CDR2 FQGNSA. The CDR3 runs to 15 residues. CDR3 sequence reads: CASSLGGGWTGELFF. The CDR3 nucleotides are TGTGCCAGCAGCTTAGGTGGAGGGTGGACCGGGGAGCTGTTTTTT.

This chain links TRBV9 with TRBJ1-2; maybe TRBD1 (6 bases). The CDR3 length is 14 residues. Looked up from germline, CDR1 is SGDLS and CDR2 is YYNGEE. The V and J ends lost 4 bases and 8 bases respectively, with 18 bases between them. Here the CDR3 DNA reads TGTGCCAGCAGCCCAGAACAGGGAGCGCGGGGCTACACCTTC. It yields the protein CASSPEQGARGYTF. The whole variable domain, filled in from reference TRBV9 and TRBJ1-2, reads DSGVTQTPKHLITATGQRVTLRCSPRSGDLSVYWYQQSLDQGLQFLIQYYNGEERAKGNILERFSAQQFPDLHSELNLSSLELGDSALYFCASSPEQGARGYTFGSGTRLTVV.

V is TRBV6-5 and J is TRBJ2-3, with TRBD2 identical over 9 bases. V shed 7 bases, J shed 3 bases, and the junction held 8 bases outside the gene matches. The CDR3 covers 15 residues. Germline values: CDR1 MNHEY, CDR2 SVGAGI. CDR3 amino acids: CASTLVAGGTDTQYF. The CDR3 nucleotides are TGTGCCAGCACCTTAGTGGCGGGGGGGACAGATACGCAGTATTTT.

This clone was found once. The V and J genes are TRBV11-2 and TRBJ2-3; 7 positions agree with TRBD1. The CDR3 spans 14 residues. Germline trimming cut 5 bases from V and 10 bases from J; bases unmatched to any gene: 12. Germline V lookup: CDR1 SGHAT, CDR2 FQNNGV. CDR3 sequence reads: CASSLGTALGAQYF. CDR3 coding DNA: TGTGCCAGCAGCCTGGGGACAGCCCTAGGCGCGCAGTATTTT.

This chain joins TRBV29-1 and TRBJ2-4, with a possible D match to TRBD1 (6 bases). There are 12 residues in the CDR3. Trimming removed 6 bases from V and 7 bases from J, with 13 bases in between. CDR1 and CDR2 from the germline V gene are SQVTM and ANQGSEA. The CDR3 reads CSVLGQGNIQYF. The CDR3 nucleotides read TGCAGCGTCCTTGGGCAGGGGAACATTCAGTACTTC.

This clone was found a few times. This chain links TRBV19 with TRBJ1-2; 9 nucleotides line up with TRBD1. Germline CDR1 is LNHDA and CDR2 is SQIVND (reference sequence). The J segment lost 7 bases and the V segment lost 4 bases, leaving 10 bases of the junction unmatched. The CDR3 sequence is 15 residues long. CDR3 residues: CASSTVLQGAGGYTF. Here the CDR3 DNA reads TGTGCCAGTAGTACCGTTTTACAGGGGGCCGGTGGCTACACCTTC. Full variable domain (missing parts from reference TRBV19 and TRBJ1-2): DGGITQSPKYLFRKEGQNVTLSCEQNLNHDAMYWYRQDPGQGLRLIYYSQIVNDFQKGDIAEGYSVSREKKESFPLTVTSAQKNPTAFYLCASSTVLQGAGGYTFGSGTRLTVV.

The CDR3: CASSIVLATDTQYF. For the CDR3, the DNA is TGTGCCAGTAGTATTGTACTAGCAACAGATACGCAGTATTTT. The J gene is TRBJ2-3, the V gene TRBV19, with a possible D match to TRBD2 (6 bases). Trimming left V 3 bases short and J 3 bases short, with 10 bases between. CDR1 and CDR2 (germline): LNHDA, SQIVND (reference sequence). This CDR3 comprises 14 residues.

The rearrangement links TRBV18 to TRBJ2-1; 12 nucleotides line up with TRBD2. The J segment lost 8 bases and the V segment lost 1 base, leaving 3 bases of the junction unmatched. The CDR3 extends over 15 amino acids. Germline-derived CDR1 and CDR2 are KGHSH and LQKENI. This CDR3 is CASSPQRLAGDEQFF. The CDR3 DNA follows: TGTGCCAGCTCACCACAGCGACTAGCGGGAGATGAGCAGTTCTTC.

The table lists this clone with a few counts. The same CDR3 is also encoded by other DNA sequences in this sample. The J gene is TRBJ2-7, the V gene TRBV7-3; TRBD2 matches 8 bases. The V segment lost 3 bases and the J segment 4 bases; nucleotides outside the gene matches: 8. Germline-derived CDR1 and CDR2 are SGHTA and FQGTGA. The CDR3 contains 15 residues. CDR3 bases: TGTGCCAGCAGCTTTTCGGGGGGGCCCCTTTACGAGCAGTACTTC. This gives the protein CASSFSGGPLYEQYF.